The sequence of this T cell receptor (beta chain) was determined in a study of shared clonotypes between healthy human individuals. The naive CD8 population came from CD45RO-negative cells selected for CCR7, without terminally differentiated effector memory CD45RA+ cells. The CDR3 length is 19 residues. V dropped 1 base and J dropped 2 bases, with 23 bases sitting between them. Germline V gives CDR1 SGHRS, CDR2 YFSETQ. This table comes from immunoSEQ multiplex PCR, and its TCRdb copy is limited to in-frame clones, with some not included. The data contain a few million clones, about 94% of them singletons.

Sequencing was performed on naive CD8+ T cells from PBMCs. The chain employs TRBV5-1 and TRBJ2-3, with D tentatively TRBD1 (5 bases). The TCR sequence derives from a man aged 18 to 29 in good health. Some clones in this sample may be carry-over from other donors' samples. The CDR3 protein is CASSLPAPGMASSTDTQYF. CDR3 bases: TGCGCCAGCAGCTTGCCCGCCCCAGGGATGGCTAGTTCCACAGATACGCAGTATTTT.